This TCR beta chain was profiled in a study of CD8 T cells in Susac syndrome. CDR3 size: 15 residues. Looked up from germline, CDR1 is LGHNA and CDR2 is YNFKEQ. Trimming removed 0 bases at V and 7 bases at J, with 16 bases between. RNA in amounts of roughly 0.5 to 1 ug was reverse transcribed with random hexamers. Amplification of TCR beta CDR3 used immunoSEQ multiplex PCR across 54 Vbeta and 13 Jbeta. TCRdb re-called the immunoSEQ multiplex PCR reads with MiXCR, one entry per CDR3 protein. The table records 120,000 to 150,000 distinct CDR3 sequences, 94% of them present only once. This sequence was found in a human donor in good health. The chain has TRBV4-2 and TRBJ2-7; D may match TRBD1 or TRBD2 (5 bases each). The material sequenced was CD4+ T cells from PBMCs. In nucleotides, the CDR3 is TGTGCCAGCAGCCAAGATCGGGGACCCAGTGTAGAGCAGTACTTC. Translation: CASSQDRGPSVEQYF.